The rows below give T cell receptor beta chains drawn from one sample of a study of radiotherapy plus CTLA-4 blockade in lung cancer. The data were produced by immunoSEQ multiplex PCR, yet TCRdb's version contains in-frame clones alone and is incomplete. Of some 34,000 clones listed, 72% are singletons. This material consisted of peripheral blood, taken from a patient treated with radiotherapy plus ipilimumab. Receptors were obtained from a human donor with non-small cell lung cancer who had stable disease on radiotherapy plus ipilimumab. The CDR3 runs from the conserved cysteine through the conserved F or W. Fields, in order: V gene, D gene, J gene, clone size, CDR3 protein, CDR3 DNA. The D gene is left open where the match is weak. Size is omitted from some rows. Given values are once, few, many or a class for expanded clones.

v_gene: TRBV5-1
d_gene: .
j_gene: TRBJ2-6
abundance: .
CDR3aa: CASSLGPNSGANVLTF
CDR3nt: TGCGCCAGCAGCTTGGGGCCCAACTCTGGGGCCAACGTCCTGACTTTC

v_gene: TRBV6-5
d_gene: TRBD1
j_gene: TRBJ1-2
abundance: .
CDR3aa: CASRAGRTGLGYTF
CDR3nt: TGTGCCAGCAGAGCCGGCAGGACAGGCCTGGGCTACACCTTC

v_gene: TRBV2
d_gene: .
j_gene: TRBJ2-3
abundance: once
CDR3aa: CASIGDSWGTDTQYF
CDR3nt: TGTGCCAGCATTGGGGACTCATGGGGCACAGATACGCAGTATTTT

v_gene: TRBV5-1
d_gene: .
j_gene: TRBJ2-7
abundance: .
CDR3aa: CASRVVPTESYEQYF
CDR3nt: TGCGCCAGCAGGGTGGTTCCGACAGAGTCCTACGAGCAGTACTTC

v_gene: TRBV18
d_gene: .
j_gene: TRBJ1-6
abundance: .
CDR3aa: CASSPGQPSPLHF
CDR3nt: TGTGCCAGCTCCCCCGGACAGCCTTCACCCCTCCACTTT

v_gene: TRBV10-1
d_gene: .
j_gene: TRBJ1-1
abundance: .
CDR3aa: CASRAGGMPGNTEAFF
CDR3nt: TGCGCCAGCAGGGCCGGAGGTATGCCCGGCAACACTGAAGCTTTCTTT

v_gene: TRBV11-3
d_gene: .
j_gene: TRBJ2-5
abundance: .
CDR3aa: CASSLGSRETQYF
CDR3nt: TGTGCCAGCAGCTTGGGCTCCAGGGAGACCCAGTACTTC

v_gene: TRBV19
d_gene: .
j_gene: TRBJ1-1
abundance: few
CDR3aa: CASTEGKAAEAFF
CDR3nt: TGTGCCAGTACCGAGGGAAAGGCCGCTGAAGCTTTCTTT

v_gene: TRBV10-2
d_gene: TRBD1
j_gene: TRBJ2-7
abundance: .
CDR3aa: CASSEFGQGAYEQYF
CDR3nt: TGCGCCAGCAGTGAGTTCGGACAGGGAGCCTACGAGCAGTACTTC

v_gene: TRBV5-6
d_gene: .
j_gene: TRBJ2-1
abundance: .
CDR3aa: CASSQGLYNEQFF
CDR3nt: TGTGCCAGCAGCCAGGGCCTTTACAATGAGCAGTTCTTC

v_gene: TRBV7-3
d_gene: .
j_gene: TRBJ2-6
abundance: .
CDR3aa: CASSSSSGANVLTF
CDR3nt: TGTGCCAGCAGCTCTTCCTCTGGGGCCAACGTCCTGACTTTC

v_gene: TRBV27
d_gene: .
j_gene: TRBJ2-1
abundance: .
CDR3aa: CASSRGRETNEQFF
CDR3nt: TGTGCCAGCAGCCGAGGGCGAGAGACCAATGAGCAGTTCTTC

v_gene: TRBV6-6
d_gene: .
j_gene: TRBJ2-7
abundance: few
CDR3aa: CASSYRGADYEQYF
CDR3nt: TGTGCCAGCAGTTACCGGGGGGCCGACTACGAGCAGTACTTC

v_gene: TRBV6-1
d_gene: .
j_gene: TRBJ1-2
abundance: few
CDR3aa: CASSAPGRVGYGYTF
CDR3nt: TGTGCCAGCAGTGCACCCGGCAGGGTTGGTTATGGCTACACCTTC

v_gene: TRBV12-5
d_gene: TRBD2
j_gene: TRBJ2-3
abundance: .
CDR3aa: CASGSLADGTTSTDTQYF
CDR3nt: TGTGCTAGTGGTTCACTAGCGGACGGGACCACTAGCACAGATACGCAGTATTTT

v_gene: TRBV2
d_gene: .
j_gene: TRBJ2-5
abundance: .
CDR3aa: CASSGLLSGTQYF
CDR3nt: TGTGCCAGCAGTGGGCTCCTATCGGGGACCCAGTACTTC

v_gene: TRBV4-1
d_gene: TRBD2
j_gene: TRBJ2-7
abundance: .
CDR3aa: CASSPAFISGGYEQYF
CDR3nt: TGCGCCAGCAGCCCGGCGTTTATTAGCGGGGGATACGAGCAGTACTTC

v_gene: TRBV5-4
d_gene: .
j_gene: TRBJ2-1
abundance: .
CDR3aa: CASSLFGAGTYNEQFF
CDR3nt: TGTGCCAGCAGCTTGTTTGGAGCAGGGACTTACAATGAGCAGTTCTTC

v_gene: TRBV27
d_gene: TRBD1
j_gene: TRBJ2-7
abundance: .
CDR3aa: CASSLAGGYEQYF
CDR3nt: TGTGCCAGCAGTTTGGCAGGGGGCTACGAGCAGTACTTC

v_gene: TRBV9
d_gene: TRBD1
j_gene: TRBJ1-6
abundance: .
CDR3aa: CASSVRDRRYNSPLHF
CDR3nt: TGTGCCAGCAGCGTCCGGGACAGGCGTTATAATTCACCCCTCCACTTT